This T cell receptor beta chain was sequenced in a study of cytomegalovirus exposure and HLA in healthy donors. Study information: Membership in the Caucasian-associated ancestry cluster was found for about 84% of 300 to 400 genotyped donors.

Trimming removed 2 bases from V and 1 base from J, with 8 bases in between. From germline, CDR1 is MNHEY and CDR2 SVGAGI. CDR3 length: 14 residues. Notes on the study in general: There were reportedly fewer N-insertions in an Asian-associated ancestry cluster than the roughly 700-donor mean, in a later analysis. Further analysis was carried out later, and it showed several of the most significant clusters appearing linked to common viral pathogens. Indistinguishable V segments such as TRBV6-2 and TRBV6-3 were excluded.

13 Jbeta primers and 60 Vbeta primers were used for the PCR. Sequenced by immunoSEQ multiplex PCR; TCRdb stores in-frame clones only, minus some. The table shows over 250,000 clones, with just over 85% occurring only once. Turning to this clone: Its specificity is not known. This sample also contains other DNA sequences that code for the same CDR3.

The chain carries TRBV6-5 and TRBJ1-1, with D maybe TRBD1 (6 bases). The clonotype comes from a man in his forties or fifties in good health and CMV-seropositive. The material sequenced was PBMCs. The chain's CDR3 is CASSYAGANTEAFF. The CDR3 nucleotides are TGTGCCAGCAGTTACGCAGGGGCGAACACTGAAGCTTTCTTT.